What follows are 11 T cell receptor beta chains derived from one specimen sequenced in a study of blood T cell repertoires in COVID-19. The repertoire was sequenced with immunoSEQ multiplex PCR; TCRdb's copy has only in-frame clones and lacks some. Of some 200,000 clones detected, over 75% appear once; the ten largest clones hold roughly a sixth. The source material was peripheral blood. The receptors were gathered from a man aged 45-60 years with COVID-19, enrolled during active disease.

The chain recombines TRBV6-5 with TRBJ2-3, with D perhaps matching TRBD2 (6 bases). This CDR3 comprises 15 residues. In germline, CDR1 is MNHEY, CDR2 SVGAGI. V was cut by 0 bases and J by 5 bases, with 12 bases left in between. CDR3: CASSYSIRGGDTQYF. CDR3 sequence (DNA): TGTGCCAGCAGTTACTCGATTAGGGGAGGAGATACGCAGTATTTT.

The chain uses TRBV20-1 and TRBJ1-2; D remains ambiguous. Germline V gene data show CDR1 as DFQATT and CDR2 as SNEGSKA (reference sequence). V lost 3 bases to trimming and J lost 7 bases, with 12 bases between them. This CDR3 has 12 residues. The chain's CDR3 is CSASTGKGGYTF. The CDR3 DNA follows: TGCAGTGCTAGTACGGGGAAAGGTGGCTACACCTTC.

This rearrangement joins TRBV6-5 to TRBJ2-7; the D gene is possibly TRBD2 (6 bases). In germline, CDR1 is MNHEY, CDR2 SVGAGI. The CDR3 is 14 amino acids. V dropped 1 base and J dropped 2 bases, with 9 bases sitting between them. The CDR3 protein is CASSYLTSPYEQYF. CDR3 coding DNA: TGTGCCAGCAGTTACTTGACTAGTCCCTACGAGCAGTACTTC.

The sample holds a few counts of this clone. This rearrangement joins TRBV21-1 to TRBJ2-5; TRBD2 reflects the table's D call only, with no check against the DNA. TRBV21-1 is tagged as a pseudogene. The CDR3 has 15 amino acids. The CDR3, as DNA: TGTGCCAGCAGCACCCCGTGCGGGGATAAAGGGACCCAGTACTTC. This encodes CASSTPCGDKGTQYF.

The rearrangement links TRBV10-3 to TRBJ1-3; the match to TRBD1 covers 9 bases. The trim removed 8 bases at V and 4 bases at J, leaving 9 bases unmatched. Germline V CDR1 and CDR2: ENHRY, SYGVKD. This CDR3 contains 15 residues. The CDR3 coding sequence is TGTGCCATCGCCCTGGGACAGGGTGCCGGAAACACCATATATTTT. It specifies CAIALGQGAGNTIYF.

The gene calls are TRBV12-3 or TRBV12-4 and TRBJ2-2; D is unclear. The V gene lost 2 bases and the J gene lost 9 bases, with 7 bases spanning the gap. The CDR3 extends over 12 amino acids. CDR3 DNA: TGTGCCAGCAGTTTAACACACCGGGAGCTGTTTTTT. Amino acids: CASSLTHRELFF.

The chain uses TRBV15 and TRBJ2-5; 7 bases line up with TRBD2. J gave up 1 base and V 5 bases, and 4 bases lay outside the gene matches. Germline CDR1 and CDR2: LNHNV and YYDKDF (reference sequence). This CDR3 has 14 residues. The CDR3 loop is CATSPGGTQETQYF. Here the CDR3 DNA reads TGTGCCACCAGCCCCGGGGGGACCCAAGAGACCCAGTACTTC.

The V gene is TRBV11-2, the J gene TRBJ2-1; 7 bases fit TRBD1. The CDR3 totals 15 residues. CDR1 and CDR2 (germline): SGHAT, FQNNGV. The junction had 7 bases not matched to a gene; V was cut back by 1 base and J by 7 bases. This CDR3 reads CASSLVDRTGNEQFF. CDR3 sequence (DNA): TGTGCCAGCAGCTTAGTGGACAGGACAGGAAATGAGCAGTTCTTC.

The V call is TRBV3-1 (or the pseudogene TRBV3-2), the J call TRBJ2-7; 7 bases are shared with TRBD2. Per the germline V gene, CDR1 is LGHDT and CDR2 is YNNKEL (reference sequence). This CDR3 is built from 17 residues. Trimming took 0 bases from V and 0 from J; bases not matched to a gene: 8. The CDR3 is CASSQDCLAEPSYEQYF. For the CDR3, the DNA is TGTGCCAGCAGCCAAGATTGCCTAGCGGAGCCCTCCTACGAGCAGTACTTC.

The V call is TRBV30, the J call TRBJ2-7; 7 bases are shared with TRBD1. CDR3 size: 15 residues. V trimming: 1 base; J trimming: 2 bases; junction bases outside the gene matches: 8. From germline, CDR1 is GTSNPN and CDR2 SVGIG (reference sequence). CDR3 sequence: CAWSAPEQGPYEQYF. In nucleotides, the CDR3 is TGTGCCTGGAGTGCTCCGGAACAGGGGCCCTACGAGCAGTACTTC.

V gene TRBV7-2 combines with J gene TRBJ2-3; D is unclear. The V gene lost 6 bases and the J gene lost 2 bases, with 12 bases spanning the gap. CDR1 SGHTA and CDR2 FQGNSA come from the germline V gene. There are 14 residues in the CDR3. The CDR3 is CASRGGAFTDTQYF. In DNA, the CDR3 is TGTGCCAGCAGGGGTGGAGCTTTCACAGATACGCAGTATTTT.